This T cell receptor (beta chain) was obtained from a study of cytomegalovirus exposure and HLA in healthy donors. Per the germline V gene, CDR1 is MNHNS and CDR2 is SASEGT. With V trimmed by 0 bases and J by 6 bases, 2 bases remained unmatched. This CDR3 spans 14 amino acids. Data came from immunoSEQ multiplex PCR; TCRdb stores just in-frame clones and leaves some out. The table lists 55,000 to 75,000 clones, 90% to 95% of them singletons. The sequencing input was PBMCs. The source is a man in his late teens or twenties in good health and CMV-seropositive. J is TRBJ1-2 and V is TRBV6-1; the match to TRBD1 covers 9 bases. CDR3 in amino acids: CASSEAGTGNGYTF. The CDR3 bases are TGTGCCAGCAGTGAAGCAGGGACAGGGAATGGCTACACCTTC.